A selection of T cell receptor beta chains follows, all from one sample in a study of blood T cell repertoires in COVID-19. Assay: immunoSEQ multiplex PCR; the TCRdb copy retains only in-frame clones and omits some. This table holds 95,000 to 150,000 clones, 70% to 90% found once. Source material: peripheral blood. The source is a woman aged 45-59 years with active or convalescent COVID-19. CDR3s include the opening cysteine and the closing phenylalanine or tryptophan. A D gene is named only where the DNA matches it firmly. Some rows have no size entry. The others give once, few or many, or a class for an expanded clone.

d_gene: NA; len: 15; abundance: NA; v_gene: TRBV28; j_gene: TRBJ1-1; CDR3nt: TGTGCCAGCGGGATACCGGGACAACTGAACACTGAAGCTTTCTTT; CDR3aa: CASGIPGQLNTEAFF
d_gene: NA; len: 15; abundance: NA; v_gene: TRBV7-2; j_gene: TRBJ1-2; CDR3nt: TGTGCCAGCAGTCTCCAGTTACAGAGTACCTATGGCTACACCTTC; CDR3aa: CASSLQLQSTYGYTF
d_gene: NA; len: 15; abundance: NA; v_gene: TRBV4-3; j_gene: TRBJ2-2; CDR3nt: TGCGCCAGCAGCCAAGGCGTCACTCCACCCGGGGAGCTGTTTTTT; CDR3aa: CASSQGVTPPGELFF
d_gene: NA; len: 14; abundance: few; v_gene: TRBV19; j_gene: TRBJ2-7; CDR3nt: TGTGCCAGTAGTATAGGGCAAGACTCCTACGAGCAGTACTTC; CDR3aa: CASSIGQDSYEQYF
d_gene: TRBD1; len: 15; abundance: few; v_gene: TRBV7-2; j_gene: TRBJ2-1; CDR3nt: TGTGCCAGCAGCTTCGGACAGGGAACGTACAATGAGCAGTTCTTC; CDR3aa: CASSFGQGTYNEQFF
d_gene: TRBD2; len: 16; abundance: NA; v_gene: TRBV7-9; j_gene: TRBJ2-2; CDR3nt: TGTGCCAGCAGCTCTAGCGGTTCGGGAGGAACCGGGGAGCTGTTTTTT; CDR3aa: CASSSSGSGGTGELFF
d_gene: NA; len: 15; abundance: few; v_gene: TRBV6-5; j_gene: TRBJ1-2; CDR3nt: TGTGCCAGCAGTTACTCCCCCGACAAATACTATGGCTACACCTTC; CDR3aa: CASSYSPDKYYGYTF
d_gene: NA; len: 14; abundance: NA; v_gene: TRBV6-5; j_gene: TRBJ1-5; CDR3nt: TGTGCCAGCAACCCGACAAATAGCAATCAGCCCCAGCATTTT; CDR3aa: CASNPTNSNQPQHF
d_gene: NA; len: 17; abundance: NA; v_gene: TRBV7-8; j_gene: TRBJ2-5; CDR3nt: TGTGCCAGCAGTCAATACCAAGGACAGCCCATACAAGAGACCCAGTACTTC; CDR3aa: CASSQYQGQPIQETQYF
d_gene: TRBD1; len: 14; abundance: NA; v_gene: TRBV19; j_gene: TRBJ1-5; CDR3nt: TGTGCCAGTAGTAGGGGGACAGGCGGATCGCCCCAGCATTTT; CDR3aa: CASSRGTGGSPQHF
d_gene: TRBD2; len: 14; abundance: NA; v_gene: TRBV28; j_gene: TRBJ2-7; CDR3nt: TGTGCCAGCTTTGGGAGGACTAGCGACTACGAGCAGTACTTC; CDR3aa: CASFGRTSDYEQYF
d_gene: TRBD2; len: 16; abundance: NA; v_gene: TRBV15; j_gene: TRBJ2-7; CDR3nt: TGTGCCACCAGCAGAGATCGACTAGCGGCGGCCTACGAGCAGTACTTC; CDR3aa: CATSRDRLAAAYEQYF
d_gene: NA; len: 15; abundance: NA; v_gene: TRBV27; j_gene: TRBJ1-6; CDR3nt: TGTGCCAGCAGTTTGAGCCGCTCCTATAATTCACCCCTCCACTTT; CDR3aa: CASSLSRSYNSPLHF
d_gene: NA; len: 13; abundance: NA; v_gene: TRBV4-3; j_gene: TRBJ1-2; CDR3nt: TGCGCCAGCAGCCCCTCACTAAACTATGGCTACACCTTC; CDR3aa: CASSPSLNYGYTF
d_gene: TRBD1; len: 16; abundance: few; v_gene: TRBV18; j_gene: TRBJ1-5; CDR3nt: TGTGCCAGCTCACAGGGGGCCTCTGATGGGAATCAGCCCCAGCATTTT; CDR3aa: CASSQGASDGNQPQHF
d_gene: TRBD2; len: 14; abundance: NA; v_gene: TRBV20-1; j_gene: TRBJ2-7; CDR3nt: TGCAGTGCTAGTGGACTAGATCCCCCCTACGAGCAGTACTTC; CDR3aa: CSASGLDPPYEQYF
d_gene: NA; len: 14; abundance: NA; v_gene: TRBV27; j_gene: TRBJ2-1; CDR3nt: TGTGCCAGCACTTCCTGGGGAGTGGGTCGGGAGCAGTTCTTC; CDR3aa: CASTSWGVGREQFF
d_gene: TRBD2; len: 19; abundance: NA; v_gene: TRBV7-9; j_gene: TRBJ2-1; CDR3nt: TGTGCCAGCAGCCGCGGACACCCCGGAGACTATGCGGGGGGGCATGAGCAGTTCTTC; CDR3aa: CASSRGHPGDYAGGHEQFF
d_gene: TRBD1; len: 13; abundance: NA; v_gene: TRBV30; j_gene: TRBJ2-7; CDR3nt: TGTGCCTGGGTCCGGGACAGGGCGGGCGAGCAGTACTTC; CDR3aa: CAWVRDRAGEQYF
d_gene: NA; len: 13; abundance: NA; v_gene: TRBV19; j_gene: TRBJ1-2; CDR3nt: TGTGCCAGTAGTAGAAACAGGGAATATGGCTACACCTTC; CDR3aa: CASSRNREYGYTF
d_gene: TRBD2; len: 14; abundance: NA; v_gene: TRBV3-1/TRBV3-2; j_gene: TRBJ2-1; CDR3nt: TGTGCCACCGCTGCGGGAGTGTCCTACAATGAGCAGTTCTTC; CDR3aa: CATAAGVSYNEQFF
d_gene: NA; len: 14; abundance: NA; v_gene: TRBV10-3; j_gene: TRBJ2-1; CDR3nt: TGTGCCATCAGGACGGCAGCGGACTACAATGAGCAGTTCTTC; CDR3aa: CAIRTAADYNEQFF
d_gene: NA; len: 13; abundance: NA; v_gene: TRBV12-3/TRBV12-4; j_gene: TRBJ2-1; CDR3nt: TGTGCCAGCCAAGCGGGCTCCTACAATGAGCAGTTCTTC; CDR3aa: CASQAGSYNEQFF
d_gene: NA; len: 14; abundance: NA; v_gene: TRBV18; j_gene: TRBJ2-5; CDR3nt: TGTGCCAGCTCACCACGGGCTGCTCAAGAGACCCAGTACTTC; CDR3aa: CASSPRAAQETQYF
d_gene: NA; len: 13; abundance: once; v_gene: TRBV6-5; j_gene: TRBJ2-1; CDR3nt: TGTGCCAGCAATCACAGGGATGGCAATGAGCAGTTCTTC; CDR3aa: CASNHRDGNEQFF
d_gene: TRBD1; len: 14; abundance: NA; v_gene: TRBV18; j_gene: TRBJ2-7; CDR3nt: TGTGCCAGCTCACCTGGGACAGGGGAAGGCGAGCAGTACTTC; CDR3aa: CASSPGTGEGEQYF
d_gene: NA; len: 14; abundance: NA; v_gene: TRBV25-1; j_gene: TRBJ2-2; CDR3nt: TGTGCCAGCAGGACAGATACTAACACCGGGGAGCTGTTTTTT; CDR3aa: CASRTDTNTGELFF
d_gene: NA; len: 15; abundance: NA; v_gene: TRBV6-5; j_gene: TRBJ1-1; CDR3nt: TGTGCCAGCAGTTACTTGGGCAGAGAGAACACTGAAGCTTTCTTT; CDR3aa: CASSYLGRENTEAFF
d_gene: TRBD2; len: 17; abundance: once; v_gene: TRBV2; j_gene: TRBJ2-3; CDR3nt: TGTGCCAGCAGTCCGGGGACTAGCTTCTACCTCACAGATACGCAGTATTTT; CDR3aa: CASSPGTSFYLTDTQYF